This TCR beta chain is from a study of human T cells and chemical hapten exposure. MiXCR was run by TCRdb on the RACE reads, yielding one entry per CDR3 protein. The sample has 75,000 to 90,000 distinct CDR3 sequences, about 10% seen once. Between the trimmed V and J ends, which lost 2 bases and 0 bases, there was a span of 14 bases. The CDR3 is 17 amino acids. Germline loops: CDR1 KGHSH, CDR2 LQKENI. As to time point: patch test 3, about 24 weeks after DPC sensitization. Treatment denoted: therapeutic diphenylcyclopropenone sensitization with weekly scalp DPC. This clonotype was seen repeatedly, ten times or more.

This TCR came from a woman in her forties or fifties with alopecia areata. Some clones in this sample may be carry-over from other donors' samples. Sequences were derived from whole blood, sampled in connection with sensitization to the hapten diphenylcyclopropenone (DPC). This chain connects TRBV18 to TRBJ1-3, with D possibly being TRBD1 (5 bases). The CDR3 sequence is CASSPGQGPGSGNTIYF. The CDR3 region has the DNA TGTGCCAGCTCACCAGGACAAGGCCCGGGCTCTGGAAACACCATATATTTT.